The 9 T cell receptor beta chains below all came from one sample that was sequenced in a study of response to subunit inactivated influenza vaccine. MiXCR, run by TCRdb on the RT-PCR reads, gives a single entry per CDR3 protein. The sample lists hundreds of thousands of distinct CDR3 sequences, around 13% seen once, with approximately 7.6% in the top ten. The sample here was PBMCs from blood, taken around 14 days before vaccination. All receptors come from a man aged 50-60 years who received an inactivated influenza vaccine.

The rearrangement links TRBV3-1 to TRBJ2-5, with 12 bases aligning to TRBD2. The germline V gene has CDR1 LGHDT and CDR2 YNNKEL (reference sequence). The CDR3 covers 15 residues. The V gene end was trimmed by 1 base and the J gene end by 5 bases; junction bases not matched to a gene: 2. CDR3 DNA sequence: TGTGCCAGCAGCCAAGTGACTAGCGGGAGTGAGACCCAGTACTTC. As protein: CASSQVTSGSETQYF.

This clonotype was recorded many times. This chain links TRBV18 with TRBJ1-1; the D gene is possibly TRBD1 (5 bases). V was cut by 3 bases and J by 6 bases, with 14 bases left in between. CDR1 is KGHSH, CDR2 LQKENI, per germline. CDR3 length equals 14 residues. The CDR3 coding sequence is TGTGCCAGCTCACCCCTGTCTGAGGGGCCTGAAGCTTTCTTT. Translated: CASSPLSEGPEAFF.

This clonotype was seen ten or more times. V usage is TRBV6-5 and J usage is TRBJ1-2; no clear D gene. The CDR3 is 14 residues long. Looked up from germline, CDR1 is MNHEY and CDR2 is SVGAGI. V lost 0 bases, J lost 6 bases, and 11 bases lay in between. The CDR3 protein is CASSYSVAGNGYTF. The DNA for the CDR3 is TGTGCCAGCAGTTACTCAGTGGCGGGAAATGGCTACACCTTC.

Only a few counts were recorded for this clonotype. The J gene is TRBJ2-7, the V gene TRBV4-2; no clear D. CDR1 LGHNA and CDR2 YNFKEQ come from the germline V gene. V was trimmed by 2 bases and J by 1 base, leaving 3 bases between them. The CDR3 sequence is 12 residues long. The CDR3 DNA is TGTGCCAGCAGCCAACCTTCCTACGAGCAGTACTTC. Protein product: CASSQPSYEQYF.

CDR3 in amino acids: CASSPQGRRGTGELFF. In DNA, the CDR3 is TGTGCCAGCAGCCCACAGGGGCGGCGCGGCACCGGGGAGCTGTTTTTT. This chain links TRBV7-2 with TRBJ2-2; 7 bases line up with TRBD1. V shed 5 bases and J 4 bases; nucleotides not matched to a gene: 10. The V gene's germline CDR1 is SGHTA and CDR2 FQGNSA. This CDR3 region has 16 residues.

The chain links TRBV27 to TRBJ2-3; 8 bases match TRBD2. The CDR3 extends over 17 amino acids. The V and J ends lost 5 bases and 8 bases, in that order; junction bases with no gene match: 18. The germline V gene encodes CDR1 MNHEY and CDR2 SMNVEV (reference sequence). This chain's CDR3 is CASSRKGGGLGEITQYF. The DNA for the CDR3 is TGTGCCAGCAGTCGAAAAGGAGGGGGACTAGGCGAGATTACGCAGTATTTT.

This clonotype has a handful of counts. The CDR3: CASSSRPGLARNEQFF. The DNA for the CDR3 is TGTGCCAGCAGCTCGCGGCCGGGACTAGCGCGAAATGAGCAGTTCTTC. The J gene is TRBJ2-1, the V gene TRBV7-2; 10 nucleotides align to TRBD2. The length of the CDR3 is 16 residues. Germline assignment: CDR1 SGHTA and CDR2 FQGNSA. V shed 4 bases, J shed 7 bases, and the junction held 10 bases outside the gene matches.

This clonotype was found a few times. The V call is TRBV13, the J call TRBJ1-1; D is uncertain. V shed 0 bases and J shed 6 bases, with 11 bases lying between them. CDR3 length: 14 residues. Germline V gives CDR1 PRHDT, CDR2 FYEKMQ (reference sequence). The CDR3 spells CASSLGQFSAEAFF. CDR3 DNA: TGTGCCAGCAGCTTAGGCCAGTTTTCCGCTGAAGCTTTCTTT.

This clonotype showed up many times. The chain carries TRBV28 and TRBJ2-5; tentatively, D is TRBD2 (6 bases). V was clipped by 3 bases and J by 5 bases, with 10 bases between them. The germline gives CDR1 MDHEN, CDR2 SYDVKM. The CDR3 runs to 13 residues. The CDR3 DNA sequence: TGTGCCAGCAGTTTCTGGGAGGACGAGACCCAGTACTTC. Translated, it gives CASSFWEDETQYF.